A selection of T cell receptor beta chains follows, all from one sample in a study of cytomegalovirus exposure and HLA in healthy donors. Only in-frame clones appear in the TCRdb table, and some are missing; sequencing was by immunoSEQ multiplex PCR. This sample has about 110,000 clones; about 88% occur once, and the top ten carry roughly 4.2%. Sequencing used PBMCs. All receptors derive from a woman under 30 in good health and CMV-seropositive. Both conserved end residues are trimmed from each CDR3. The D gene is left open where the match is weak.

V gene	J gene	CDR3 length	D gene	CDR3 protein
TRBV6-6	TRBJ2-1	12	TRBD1	ASSTRQGANEQF
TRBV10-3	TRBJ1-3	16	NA	AISESFWSTASGNTIY
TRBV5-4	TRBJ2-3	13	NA	ASSSQGRGTDTQY
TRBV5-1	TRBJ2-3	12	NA	ASSQRASTDTQY
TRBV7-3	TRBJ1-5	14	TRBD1	ASSFRDRRSNQPQH
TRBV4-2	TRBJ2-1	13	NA	ASSQDSGSYNEQF
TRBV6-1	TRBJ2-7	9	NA	ASSVPGEQY
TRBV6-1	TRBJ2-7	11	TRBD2	ASRLAGGNEQY
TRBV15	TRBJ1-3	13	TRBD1	ATSGDRYSGNTIY
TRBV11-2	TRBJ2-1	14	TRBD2	ASSLEASGGYNEQF
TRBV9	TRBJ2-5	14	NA	ASSVAGSVLLETQY
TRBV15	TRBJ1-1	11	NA	ATSRNMNTEAF
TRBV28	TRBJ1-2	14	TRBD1	ASSRGGQGANYGYT
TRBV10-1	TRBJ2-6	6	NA	ATYVLT
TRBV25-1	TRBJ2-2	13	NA	ASSNTEPNTGELF
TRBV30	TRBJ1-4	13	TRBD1	AWSKPGTGNEKLF
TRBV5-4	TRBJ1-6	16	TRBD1	ASSSGTGLMGVNSPLH
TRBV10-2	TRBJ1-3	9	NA	ASSSADTIY
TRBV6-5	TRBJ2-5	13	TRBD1	ASSYRSGQGNSQY
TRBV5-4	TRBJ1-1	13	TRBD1	ASSYNRGRNTEAF
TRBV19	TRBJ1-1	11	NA	ASSTGLNTEAF
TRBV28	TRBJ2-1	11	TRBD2	ASSLVAGNEQF
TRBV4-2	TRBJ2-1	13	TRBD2	ASSLLGTSGSEQF